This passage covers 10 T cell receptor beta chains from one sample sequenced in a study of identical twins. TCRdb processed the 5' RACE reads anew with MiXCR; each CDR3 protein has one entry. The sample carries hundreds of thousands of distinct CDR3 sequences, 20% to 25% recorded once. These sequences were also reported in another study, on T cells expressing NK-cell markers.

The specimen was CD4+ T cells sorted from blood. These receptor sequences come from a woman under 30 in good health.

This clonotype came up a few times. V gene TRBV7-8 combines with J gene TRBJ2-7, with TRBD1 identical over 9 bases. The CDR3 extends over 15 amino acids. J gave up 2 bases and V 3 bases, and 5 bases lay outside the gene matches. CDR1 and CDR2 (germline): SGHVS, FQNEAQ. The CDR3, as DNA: TGTGCCAGCAGCTTTATGGACAGGGGTCCCTACGAGCAGTACTTC. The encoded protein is CASSFMDRGPYEQYF.

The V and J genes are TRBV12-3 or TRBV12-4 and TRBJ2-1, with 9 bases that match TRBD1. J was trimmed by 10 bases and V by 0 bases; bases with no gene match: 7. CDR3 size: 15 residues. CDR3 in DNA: TGTGCCAGCAGTTTAGCGGGGACAGGGCATGGAGAGCAGTTCTTC. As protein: CASSLAGTGHGEQFF.

The CDR3: CASSVDVYNSPLHF. CDR3 bases: TGTGCCAGCAGCGTAGACGTCTATAATTCACCCCTCCACTTT. The chain couples TRBV9 to TRBJ1-6; D unclear. CDR1 is SGDLS and CDR2 is YYNGEE in the germline V gene. Trimming took 0 bases from V and 3 from J, leaving 4 bases between them. This CDR3 is 14 amino acids long. The full variable domain, in which reference TRBV9 and TRBJ1-6 provide the parts outside the CDR3, is DSGVTQTPKHLITATGQRVTLRCSPRSGDLSVYWYQQSLDQGLQFLIQYYNGEERAKGNILERFSAQQFPDLHSELNLSSLELGDSALYFCASSVDVYNSPLHFGNGTRLTVT.

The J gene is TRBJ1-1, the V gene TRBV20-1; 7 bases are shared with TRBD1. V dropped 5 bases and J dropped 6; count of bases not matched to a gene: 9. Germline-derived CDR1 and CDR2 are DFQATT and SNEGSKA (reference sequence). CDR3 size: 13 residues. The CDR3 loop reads CSAAYPGQPEAFF. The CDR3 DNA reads TGCAGTGCTGCATATCCGGGACAGCCTGAAGCTTTCTTT.

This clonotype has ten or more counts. Written as DNA, the CDR3 is TGTGCCAGCAGTTTAGGTAGCGGAGGCGTCAATGAGCAGTTCTTC. Translated: CASSLGSGGVNEQFF. J is TRBJ2-1 and V is TRBV12-3 or TRBV12-4; the D gene is possibly TRBD2 (6 bases). Trimming stripped 1 base from V and 6 bases from J, with 13 bases between. CDR3 length equals 15 residues.

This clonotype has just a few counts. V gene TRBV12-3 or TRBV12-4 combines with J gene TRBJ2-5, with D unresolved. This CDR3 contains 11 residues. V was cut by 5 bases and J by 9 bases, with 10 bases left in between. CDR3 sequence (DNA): TGTGCCAGCAGTACTGTCGGGTCCCAGTACTTC. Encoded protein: CASSTVGSQYF.

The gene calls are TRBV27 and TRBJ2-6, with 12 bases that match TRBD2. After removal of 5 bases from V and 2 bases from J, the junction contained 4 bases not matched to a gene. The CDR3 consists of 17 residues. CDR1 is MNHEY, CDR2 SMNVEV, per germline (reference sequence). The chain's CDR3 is CASSPLAGGAGANVLTF. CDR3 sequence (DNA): TGTGCCAGCAGTCCGCTAGCGGGAGGGGCTGGGGCCAACGTCCTGACTTTC.

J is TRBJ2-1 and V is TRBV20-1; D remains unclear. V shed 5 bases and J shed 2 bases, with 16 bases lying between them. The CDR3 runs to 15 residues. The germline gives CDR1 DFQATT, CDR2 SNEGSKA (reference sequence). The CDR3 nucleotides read TGCAGTGCTGACGCCCCATCTTACGCCTACAATGAGCAGTTCTTC. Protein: CSADAPSYAYNEQFF.

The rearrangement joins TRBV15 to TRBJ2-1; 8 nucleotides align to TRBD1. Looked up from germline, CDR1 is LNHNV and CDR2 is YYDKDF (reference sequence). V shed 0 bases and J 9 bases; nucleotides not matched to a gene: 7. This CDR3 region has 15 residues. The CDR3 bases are TGTGCCACCAGCAGAGATGCGACCAGGGGGCGTGAGCAGTTCTTC. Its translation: CATSRDATRGREQFF.

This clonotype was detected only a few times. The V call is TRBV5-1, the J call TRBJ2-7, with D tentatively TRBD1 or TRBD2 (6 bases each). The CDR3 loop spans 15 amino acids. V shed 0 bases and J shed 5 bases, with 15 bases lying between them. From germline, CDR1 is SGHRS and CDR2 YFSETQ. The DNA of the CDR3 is TGCGCCAGCAGCTTGGGATGGGGGGCTCTTAACGAGCAGTACTTC. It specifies CASSLGWGALNEQYF.